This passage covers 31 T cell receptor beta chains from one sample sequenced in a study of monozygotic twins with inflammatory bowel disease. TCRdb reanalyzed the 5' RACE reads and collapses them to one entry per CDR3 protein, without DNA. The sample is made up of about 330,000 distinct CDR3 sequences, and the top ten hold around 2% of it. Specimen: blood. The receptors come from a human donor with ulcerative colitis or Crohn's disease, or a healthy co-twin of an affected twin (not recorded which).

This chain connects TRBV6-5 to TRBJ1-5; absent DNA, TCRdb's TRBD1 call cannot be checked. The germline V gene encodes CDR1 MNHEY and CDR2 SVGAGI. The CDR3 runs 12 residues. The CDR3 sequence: CASGGNNQPQHF.

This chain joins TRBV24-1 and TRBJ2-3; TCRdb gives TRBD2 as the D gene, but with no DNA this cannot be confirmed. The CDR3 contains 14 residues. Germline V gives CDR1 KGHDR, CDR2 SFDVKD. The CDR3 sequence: CATSDPKEADTQYF.

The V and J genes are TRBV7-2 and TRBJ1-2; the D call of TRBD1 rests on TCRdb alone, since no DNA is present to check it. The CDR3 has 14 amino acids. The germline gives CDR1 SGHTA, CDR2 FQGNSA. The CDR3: CASSLDWQGRGYTF.

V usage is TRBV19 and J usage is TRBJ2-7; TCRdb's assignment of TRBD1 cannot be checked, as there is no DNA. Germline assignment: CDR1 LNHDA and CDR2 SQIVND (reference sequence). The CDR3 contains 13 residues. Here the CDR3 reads CASNPGTAYEQYF.

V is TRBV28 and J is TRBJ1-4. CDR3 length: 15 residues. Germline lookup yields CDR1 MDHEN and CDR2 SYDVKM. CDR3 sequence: CASSLDALSNEKLFF.

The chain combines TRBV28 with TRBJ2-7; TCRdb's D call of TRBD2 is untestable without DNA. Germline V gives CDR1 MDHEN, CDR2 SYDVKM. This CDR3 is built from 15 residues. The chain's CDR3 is CASIPILAGGYEQYF.

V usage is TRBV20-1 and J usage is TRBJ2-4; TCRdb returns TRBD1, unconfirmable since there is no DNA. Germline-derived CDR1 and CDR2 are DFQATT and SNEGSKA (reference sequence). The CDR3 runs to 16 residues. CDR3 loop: CSAREVTGKAKNIQYF.

The CDR3 sequence is CASRHGDATNEKLFF. This sequence joins TRBV7-2 and TRBJ1-4. Germline V gene lookup returns CDR1 SGHTA and CDR2 FQGNSA. The CDR3 runs to 15 residues.

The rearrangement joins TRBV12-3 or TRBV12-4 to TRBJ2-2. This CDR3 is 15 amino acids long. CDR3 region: CASSAWEGGTGELFF.

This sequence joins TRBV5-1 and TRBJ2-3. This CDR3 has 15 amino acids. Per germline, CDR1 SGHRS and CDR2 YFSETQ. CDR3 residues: CASSFGLMERDTQYF.

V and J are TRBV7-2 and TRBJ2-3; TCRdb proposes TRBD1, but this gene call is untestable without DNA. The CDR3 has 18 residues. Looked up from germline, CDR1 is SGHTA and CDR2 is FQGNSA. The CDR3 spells CASSLPRGGASSTDTQYF.

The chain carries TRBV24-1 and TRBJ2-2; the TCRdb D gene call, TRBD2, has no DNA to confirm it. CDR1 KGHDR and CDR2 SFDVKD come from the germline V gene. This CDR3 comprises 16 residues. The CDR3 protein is CATSPTSGKNTGELFF.

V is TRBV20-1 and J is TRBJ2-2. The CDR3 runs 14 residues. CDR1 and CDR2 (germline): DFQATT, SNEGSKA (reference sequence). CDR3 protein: CSASLVGFGGELFF.

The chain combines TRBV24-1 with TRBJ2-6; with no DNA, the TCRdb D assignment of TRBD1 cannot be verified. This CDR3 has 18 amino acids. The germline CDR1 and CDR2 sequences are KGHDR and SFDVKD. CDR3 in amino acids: CATSDPETGGPGANVLTF.

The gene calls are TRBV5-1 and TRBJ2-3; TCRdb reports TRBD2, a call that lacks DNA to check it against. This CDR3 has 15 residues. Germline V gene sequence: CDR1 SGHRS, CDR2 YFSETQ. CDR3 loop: CASSWGTSGTDTQYF.

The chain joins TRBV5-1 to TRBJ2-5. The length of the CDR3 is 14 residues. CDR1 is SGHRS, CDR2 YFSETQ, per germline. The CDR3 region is CASSLAATQETQYF. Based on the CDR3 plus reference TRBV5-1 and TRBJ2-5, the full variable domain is KAGVTQTPRYLIKTRGQQVTLSCSPISGHRSVSWYQQTPGQGLQFLFEYFSETQRNKGNFPGRFSGRQFSNSRSEMNVSTLELGDSALYLCASSLAATQETQYFGPGTRLLVL.

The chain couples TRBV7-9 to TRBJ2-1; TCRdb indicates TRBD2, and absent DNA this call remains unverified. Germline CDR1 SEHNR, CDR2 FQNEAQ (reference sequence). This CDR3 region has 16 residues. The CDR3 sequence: CASSPRLAGMVNEQFF. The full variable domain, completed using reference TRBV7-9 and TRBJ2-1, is DTGVSQNPRHKITKRGQNVTFRCDPISEHNRLYWYRQTLGQGPEFLTYFQNEAQLEKSRLLSDRFSAERPKGSFSTLEIQRTEQGDSAMYLCASSPRLAGMVNEQFFGPGTRLTVL.

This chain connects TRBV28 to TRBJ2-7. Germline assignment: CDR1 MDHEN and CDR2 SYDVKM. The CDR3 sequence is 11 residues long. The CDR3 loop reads CASSLIREQYF.

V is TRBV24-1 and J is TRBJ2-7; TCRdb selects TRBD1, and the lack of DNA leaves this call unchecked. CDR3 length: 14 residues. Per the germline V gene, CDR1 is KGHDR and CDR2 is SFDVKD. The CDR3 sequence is CATSDPGRGYEQYF.

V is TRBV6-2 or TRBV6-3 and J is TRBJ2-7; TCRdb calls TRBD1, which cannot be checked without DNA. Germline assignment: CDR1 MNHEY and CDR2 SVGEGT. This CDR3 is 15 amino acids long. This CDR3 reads CASSYLSGQGYEQYF.

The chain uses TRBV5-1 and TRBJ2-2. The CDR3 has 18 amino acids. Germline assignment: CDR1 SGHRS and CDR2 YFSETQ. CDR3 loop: CASSSLKLDSIYTGELFF.

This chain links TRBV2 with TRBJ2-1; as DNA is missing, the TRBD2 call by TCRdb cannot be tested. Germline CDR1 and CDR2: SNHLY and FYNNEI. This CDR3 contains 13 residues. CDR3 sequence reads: CASGGLAFNEQFF.

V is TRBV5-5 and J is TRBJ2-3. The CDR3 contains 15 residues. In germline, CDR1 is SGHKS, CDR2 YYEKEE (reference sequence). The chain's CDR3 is CASSWGHPSTDTQYF.

The CDR3 protein is CASSPAVSSYEQYF. V is TRBV18 and J is TRBJ2-7. CDR1 is KGHSH, CDR2 LQKENI, per germline. The CDR3 has 14 amino acids.

The CDR3: CASSPTSGEETQYF. The V call is TRBV12-3 or TRBV12-4, the J call TRBJ2-5; without DNA, the TCRdb call of TRBD2 cannot be checked. The CDR3 extends over 14 amino acids.

The chain's CDR3 is CSVDWGNGYTF. The genes are TRBV29-1 and TRBJ1-2; TCRdb proposes TRBD1, but this gene call is untestable without DNA. The CDR3 sequence is 11 residues long. Germline lookup yields CDR1 SQVTM and CDR2 ANQGSEA.

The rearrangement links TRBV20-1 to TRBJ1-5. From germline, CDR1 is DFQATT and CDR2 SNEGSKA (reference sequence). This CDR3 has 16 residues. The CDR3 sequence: CSAYPLGEFGNQPQHF.

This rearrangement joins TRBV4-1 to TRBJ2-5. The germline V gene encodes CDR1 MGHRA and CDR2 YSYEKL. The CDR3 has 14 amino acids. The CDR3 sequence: CASSQEGSRETQYF.

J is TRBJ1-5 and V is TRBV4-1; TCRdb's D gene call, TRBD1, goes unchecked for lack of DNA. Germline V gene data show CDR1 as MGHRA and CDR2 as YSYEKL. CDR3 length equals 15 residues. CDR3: CASSRGQVSNQPQHF.

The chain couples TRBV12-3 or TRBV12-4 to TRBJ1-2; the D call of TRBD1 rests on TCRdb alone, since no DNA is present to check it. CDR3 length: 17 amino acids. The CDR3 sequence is CASSLGLRRTPFYGYTF.

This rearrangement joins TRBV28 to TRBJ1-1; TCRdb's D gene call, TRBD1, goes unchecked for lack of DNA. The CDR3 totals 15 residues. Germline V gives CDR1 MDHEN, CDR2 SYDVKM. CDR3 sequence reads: CASSLQGIPNTEAFF.